A single sample gave rise to the 30 T cell receptor beta chains below, sequenced in a study of blood T cell repertoires in COVID-19. This table comes from immunoSEQ multiplex PCR, and its TCRdb copy is limited to in-frame clones, with some not included. The sample records about 59,000 clones, 73% being singletons. The sample was peripheral blood. The source of these receptors is an older woman with acute or convalescent COVID-19.

In nucleotides, the CDR3 is TGTGCCAGTACCACCGCGCGCCTCCGGAACACCGGGGAGCTGTTTTTT. This gives the protein CASTTARLRNTGELFF. V usage is TRBV19 and J usage is TRBJ2-2; D unclear. Trimming shortened V by 7 bases and J by 1 base, and 16 bases separated the two germline ends. Germline lookup yields CDR1 LNHDA and CDR2 SQIVND (reference sequence). This CDR3 has 16 amino acids.

Regarding this clone: At one end, the junction sequence differs from germline, possibly due to a read error. The chain links TRBV6-5 to TRBJ1-3, with D hard to call. This CDR3 has 15 amino acids. Per the germline V gene, CDR1 is MNHEY and CDR2 is SVGAGI. The CDR3 protein is CATSKNSFSGNTIYF. CDR3 nucleotides: TGTGCCACCAGTAAGAACAGCTTCTCTGGAAACACCATATATTTT.

A few counts support this clone. The rearrangement joins TRBV7-9 to TRBJ2-5; the match to TRBD2 covers 7 bases. The CDR3 covers 18 residues. V lost 1 base and J lost 1; bases outside the gene matches: 12. Germline-derived CDR1 and CDR2 are SEHNR and FQNEAQ (reference sequence). The CDR3 coding sequence is TGTGCCAGCAGCTTAGGCGTTTTGGGTAGCGGGCCCCAAGAGACCCAGTACTTC. Protein product: CASSLGVLGSGPQETQYF.

The chain has TRBV27 and TRBJ2-1; 9 nucleotides match TRBD1. The CDR3 contains 18 residues. V shed 10 bases, J shed 10 bases, and the junction held 26 bases outside the gene matches. From germline, CDR1 is MNHEY and CDR2 SMNVEV (reference sequence). CDR3 DNA: TGTGCCATAGAAAACCGGGACAGGGATCTGGGGGCCCAATGGGAGCAGTTCTTC. Amino acid sequence: CAIENRDRDLGAQWEQFF.

This clone occurred a few times. The V gene is TRBV27, the J gene TRBJ1-3, with D possibly matching TRBD1 (6 bases). The CDR3 is 16 amino acids. The V end lost 5 bases, the J end lost 0 bases, and 14 bases lay between the germline ends. Germline CDR1 is MNHEY and CDR2 is SMNVEV (reference sequence). DNA for the CDR3: TGTGCCAGCAGTCCCAAAGACAGGCTCTCTGGAAACACCATATATTTT. Translating it yields CASSPKDRLSGNTIYF.

V gene TRBV19 combines with J gene TRBJ1-1, with unresolved D. The V end was cut by 4 bases, the J end by 5 bases, with 14 bases between. Germline CDR1 and CDR2: LNHDA and SQIVND (reference sequence). The CDR3 has 14 amino acids. The CDR3 sequence: CASSSNLGGTEAFF. As DNA, the CDR3 is TGTGCCAGTAGTAGTAACTTAGGCGGGACTGAAGCTTTCTTT.

The V call is TRBV5-4, the J call TRBJ2-5; 13 bases map to TRBD2. CDR1 and CDR2 from the germline V gene are SGHNT and YYREEE (reference sequence). The CDR3 is made up of 18 amino acids. After removal of 4 bases from V and 1 base from J, the junction contained 10 bases not matched to a gene. The CDR3 DNA is TGTGCCAGCAGCCTAGCCGGGACTAGCGGGGTAGTCCAAGAGACCCAGTACTTC. Protein product: CASSLAGTSGVVQETQYF.

This clone was observed a few times. This chain uses TRBV7-2 with TRBJ2-1, with D possibly being TRBD2 (6 bases). CDR1 is SGHTA and CDR2 is FQGNSA in the germline V gene. The V and J ends lost 1 base and 5 bases respectively, with 12 bases between them. The CDR3 has 15 amino acids. In nucleotides, the CDR3 is TGTGCCAGCAGCTTAGTGGAGGCGGGGCACAATGAGCAGTTCTTC. Translating gives CASSLVEAGHNEQFF.

The gene calls are TRBV3-1 (or the pseudogene TRBV3-2) and TRBJ2-3; TRBD2 might be the D (5 bases). The ends were cut back, 6 bases at V and 2 bases at J, with 18 bases in the middle. Germline assignment: CDR1 LGHDT and CDR2 YNNKEL (reference sequence). The CDR3 is 16 residues long. CDR3 loop: CASSLRGLANTDTQYF. The DNA for the CDR3 is TGTGCCAGCAGTCTCCGAGGGCTAGCTAACACAGATACGCAGTATTTT.

This clone was seen once. This rearrangement joins TRBV6-6 to TRBJ2-7, with 9 bases matching TRBD1. This CDR3 comprises 15 residues. The J segment lost 6 bases and the V segment lost 5 bases, leaving 11 bases of the junction unmatched. Germline-derived CDR1 and CDR2 are MNHNY and SVGAGI (reference sequence). The CDR3 spells CASSPEGQGPSEQYV. For the CDR3, the DNA is TGTGCCAGCAGTCCTGAGGGACAGGGTCCTTCCGAGCAGTACGTC.

The V call is TRBV13, the J call TRBJ2-3; D is ambiguous. V shed 4 bases and J shed 1 base, with 12 bases lying between them. CDR3 length equals 15 residues. Germline V gene sequence: CDR1 PRHDT, CDR2 FYEKMQ (reference sequence). CDR3 sequence (DNA): TGTGCCAGCAGCTCTTATTCGACTGGCACAGATACGCAGTATTTT. It specifies CASSSYSTGTDTQYF.

The genes are TRBV19 and TRBJ2-3; 11 bases fit TRBD1. V was clipped by 9 bases and J by 7 bases; unmatched bases: 9. The CDR3 consists of 14 residues. Per germline, CDR1 LNHDA and CDR2 SQIVND (reference sequence). CDR3 DNA: TGTGCCAGCCGTGGACAGGGGGCTTCGAATACGCAGTATTTT. Translated, it gives CASRGQGASNTQYF. The variable domain in full, completed from reference TRBV19 and TRBJ2-3, reads DGGITQSPKYLFRKEGQNVTLSCEQNLNHDAMYWYRQDPGQGLRLIYYSQIVNDFQKGDIAEGYSVSREKKESFPLTVTSAQKNPTAFYLCASRGQGASNTQYFGPGTRLTVL.

The V gene is TRBV10-3, the J gene TRBJ2-3, with 7 positions matching TRBD2. CDR3 size: 15 residues. Germline CDR1 is ENHRY and CDR2 is SYGVKD. Trimming cost V 0 bases and J 1 base; bases outside gene matches: 1. The CDR3 sequence: CAISESAGGTDTQYF. In DNA form, the CDR3 reads TGTGCCATCAGTGAGTCGGCGGGGGGCACAGATACGCAGTATTTT.

This chain connects TRBV27 to TRBJ2-5; 8 bases are a match to TRBD2. The V gene's germline CDR1 is MNHEY and CDR2 SMNVEV (reference sequence). This CDR3 region has 14 residues. J lost 4 bases, V lost 7 bases, and 8 bases had no gene match. CDR3 sequence reads: CASKAGGARETQYF. In nucleotides, the CDR3 is TGTGCCAGCAAGGCCGGGGGGGCACGAGAGACCCAGTACTTC.

V gene TRBV28 combines with J gene TRBJ1-2, with TRBD1 as a possible D gene (5 bases). The V gene lost 8 bases and the J gene lost 8 bases, with 12 bases spanning the gap. The germline V gene encodes CDR1 MDHEN and CDR2 SYDVKM. The CDR3 runs to 11 residues. The CDR3: CASGRVQGYTF. CDR3 in DNA: TGTGCCAGCGGCAGGGTGCAAGGCTACACCTTC.

In its sample, this clone was seen a few times. This chain links TRBV30 with TRBJ1-1; TRBD1 matches at 9 bases. Germline V gives CDR1 GTSNPN, CDR2 SVGIG (reference sequence). V gave up 4 bases and J gave up 3 bases; unmatched junction bases: 9. There are 15 residues in the CDR3. The CDR3 DNA sequence: TGTGCCTGGACCACCCCGACAGGGGGGGACACTGAAGCTTTCTTT. As protein: CAWTTPTGGDTEAFF.

The V and J genes are TRBV6-5 and TRBJ2-7; maybe TRBD2 (6 bases). Germline CDR1 MNHEY, CDR2 SVGAGI. V gave up 8 bases and J gave up 4 bases, with 15 bases separating them. The CDR3 covers 13 residues. The CDR3 DNA reads as TGTGCCAGCGGCCACTCGGGGGTTTACGAGCAGTACGTC. This translates into CASGHSGVYEQYV.

J is TRBJ1-2 and V is TRBV5-5; TRBD1 matches 8 bases. The CDR3 consists of 14 residues. Germline V gene data show CDR1 as SGHKS and CDR2 as YYEKEE (reference sequence). J gave up 4 bases and V 4 bases, and 6 bases lay outside the gene matches. The DNA for the CDR3 is TGTGCCAGCAGCCTCCAGACAGGGGCCTATGGCTACACCTTC. It translates to CASSLQTGAYGYTF.

The chain employs TRBV7-3 and TRBJ2-1; D may be TRBD1 (6 bases). CDR1 is SGHTA and CDR2 is FQGTGA in the germline V gene. V was clipped by 7 bases and J by 4 bases, with 14 bases between them. The CDR3 runs 14 residues. CDR3 DNA sequence: TGTGCCAGCAAAAGAGGACAGAGTTACAATGAGCAGTTCTTC. Protein product: CASKRGQSYNEQFF.

The rearrangement uses TRBV6-5 and TRBJ2-7; TRBD1 matches 8 bases. There are 15 residues in the CDR3. V dropped 1 base and J dropped 2; count of bases not matched to a gene: 4. Germline V gene data show CDR1 as MNHEY and CDR2 as SVGAGI. The CDR3 region is CASSYYQGAPYEQYF. The CDR3 DNA is TGTGCCAGCAGTTACTATCAGGGGGCGCCCTACGAGCAGTACTTC.

The genes are TRBV6-5 and TRBJ1-5, with 9 bases lining up with TRBD1. Germline V gene data show CDR1 as MNHEY and CDR2 as SVGAGI. The CDR3 spans 16 residues. J was trimmed by 3 bases and V by 0 bases; bases with no gene match: 3. The CDR3: CASSYSGTGPNQPQHF. CDR3 in DNA: TGTGCCAGCAGTTACTCCGGGACAGGGCCCAATCAGCCCCAGCATTTT.

This clone was recorded once. The chain links TRBV6-5 to TRBJ1-2, with TRBD1 matching over 8 bases. This CDR3 is built from 14 residues. V shed 6 bases, J shed 3 bases, and the junction held 6 bases outside the gene matches. Per the germline V gene, CDR1 is MNHEY and CDR2 is SVGAGI. For the CDR3, the DNA is TGTGCCAGCAGCCGTGGACAGGGCGACTATGGCTACACCTTC. Residues: CASSRGQGDYGYTF.

V gene TRBV5-1 combines with J gene TRBJ2-1; 7 nucleotides line up with TRBD1. Unmatched junction bases numbered 7, after V lost 2 bases and J lost 2 bases. The germline V gene encodes CDR1 SGHRS and CDR2 YFSETQ. The CDR3 covers 16 residues. Written as DNA, the CDR3 is TGCGCCAGCAGCTTAGGGGGCCCGTCTGCCTACAATGAGCAGTTCTTC. This gives the protein CASSLGGPSAYNEQFF.

The chain links TRBV4-2 to TRBJ2-2; the match to TRBD2 covers 8 bases. CDR3 size: 16 residues. Germline CDR1 LGHNA, CDR2 YNFKEQ. Trimming took 1 base from V and 4 from J; bases not matched to a gene: 5. The CDR3 DNA follows: TGTGCCAGCAGCCAAGCGGGGGGGGTCACCACCGGGGAGCTGTTTTTT. Translation gives CASSQAGGVTTGELFF.

The chain combines TRBV12-5 with TRBJ1-2, with 11 positions matching TRBD1. The CDR3 consists of 17 residues. V lost 7 bases, J lost 6 bases, and 16 bases stayed unmatched. Germline values: CDR1 LGHNT, CDR2 FRNRAP. The CDR3 region is CASALHGTGGSADGYTF. For the CDR3, the DNA is TGTGCTAGTGCCCTACACGGGACAGGGGGTTCGGCGGATGGCTACACCTTC. Full variable domain (remainder filled in from reference TRBV12-5 and TRBJ1-2): DARVTQTPRHKVTEMGQEVTMRCQPILGHNTVFWYRQTMMQGLELLAYFRNRAPLDDSGMPKDRFSAEMPDATLATLKIQPSEPRDSAVYFCASALHGTGGSADGYTFGSGTRLTVV.

The chain joins TRBV7-8 to TRBJ2-1; 11 bases are shared with TRBD2. V trimming: 4 bases; J trimming: 7 bases; junction bases outside the gene matches: 6. CDR3 length: 15 residues. The germline CDR1 and CDR2 sequences are SGHVS and FQNEAQ. Here the CDR3 reads CASSSGSSGGNEQFF. DNA for the CDR3: TGTGCCAGCAGCTCCGGGTCTAGCGGGGGGAATGAGCAGTTCTTC.

The rearrangement joins TRBV7-2 to TRBJ2-5; D ambiguous. In germline, CDR1 is SGHTA, CDR2 FQGNSA. The CDR3 contains 12 residues. The V end lost 5 bases, the J end lost 13 bases, and 17 bases lay between the germline ends. The CDR3 coding sequence is TGTGCCAGCAGCCGCTACGACTCTTCCCTGTACTTC. Translation gives CASSRYDSSLYF.

The chain uses TRBV10-2 and TRBJ1-5; D is possibly TRBD1 (5 bases). Germline V gives CDR1 WSHSY, CDR2 SAAADI. This CDR3 is built from 14 residues. The ends were cut back, 5 bases at V and 3 bases at J, with 11 bases in the middle. CDR3 DNA sequence: TGCGCCAGCAGTATCGACAGAACCAATCAGCCCCAGCATTTT. This sequence encodes CASSIDRTNQPQHF.

The chain uses TRBV5-6 and TRBJ2-1, with D possibly matching TRBD2 (7 bases). Looked up from germline, CDR1 is SGHDT and CDR2 is YYEEEE. The CDR3 is 12 amino acids. V shed 0 bases and J shed 14 bases, with 12 bases lying between them. CDR3 DNA sequence: TGTGCCAGCAGCTTGGGGCAGGGGAGGGAGTTCTTC. Its protein is CASSLGQGREFF.

This rearrangement joins TRBV6-5 to TRBJ1-1, with a tentative D call TRBD1 (5 bases). The CDR3 is 14 amino acids. Germline assignment: CDR1 MNHEY and CDR2 SVGAGI. V was trimmed by 6 bases and J by 3 bases, leaving 14 bases between them. CDR3 in DNA: TGTGCCAGCAGCCCCCGGGGGTCCCACACTGAAGCTTTCTTT. Residues: CASSPRGSHTEAFF.